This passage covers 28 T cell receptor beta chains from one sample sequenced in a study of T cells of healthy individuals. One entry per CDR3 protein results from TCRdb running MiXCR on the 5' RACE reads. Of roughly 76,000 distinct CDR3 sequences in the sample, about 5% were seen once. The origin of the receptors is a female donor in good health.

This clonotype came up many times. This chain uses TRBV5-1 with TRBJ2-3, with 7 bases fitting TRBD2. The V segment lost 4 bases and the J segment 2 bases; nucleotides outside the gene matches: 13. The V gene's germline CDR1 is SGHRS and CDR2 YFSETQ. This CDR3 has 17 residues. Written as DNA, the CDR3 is TGCGCCAGCAGCCTTTACTCTAGACTAGCTTCCACAGATACGCAGTATTTT. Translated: CASSLYSRLASTDTQYF.

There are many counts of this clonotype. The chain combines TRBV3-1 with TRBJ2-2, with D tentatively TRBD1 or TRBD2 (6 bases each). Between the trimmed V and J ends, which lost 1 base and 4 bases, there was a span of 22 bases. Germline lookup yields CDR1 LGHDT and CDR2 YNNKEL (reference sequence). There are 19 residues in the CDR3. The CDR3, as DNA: TGTGCCAGCAGCCAAGGTAGACGGATCAGGGGACTGAGCACCGGGGAGCTGTTTTTT. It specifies CASSQGRRIRGLSTGELFF.

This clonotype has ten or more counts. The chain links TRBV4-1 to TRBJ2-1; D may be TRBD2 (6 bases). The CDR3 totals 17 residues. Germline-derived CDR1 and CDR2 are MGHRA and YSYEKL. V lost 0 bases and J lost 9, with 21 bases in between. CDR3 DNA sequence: TGCGCCAGCAGCCAAGAACAGAGGTACCATCTGGGGGGTGAGCAGTTCTTC. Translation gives CASSQEQRYHLGGEQFF.

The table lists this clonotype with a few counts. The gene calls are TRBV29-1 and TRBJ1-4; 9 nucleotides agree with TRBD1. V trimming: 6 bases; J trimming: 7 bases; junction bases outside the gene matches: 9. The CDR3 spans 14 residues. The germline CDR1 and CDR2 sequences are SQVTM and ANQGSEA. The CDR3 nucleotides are TGCAGCGTAGCGGGGACAGGGAGTGGTGAAAAACTGTTTTTT. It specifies CSVAGTGSGEKLFF. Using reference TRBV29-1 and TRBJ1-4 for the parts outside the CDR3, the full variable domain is SAVISQKPSRDICQRGTSLTIQCQVDSQVTMMFWYRQQPGQSLTLIATANQGSEATYESGFVIDKFPISRPNLTFSTLTVSNMSPEDSSIYLCSVAGTGSGEKLFFGSGTQLSVL.

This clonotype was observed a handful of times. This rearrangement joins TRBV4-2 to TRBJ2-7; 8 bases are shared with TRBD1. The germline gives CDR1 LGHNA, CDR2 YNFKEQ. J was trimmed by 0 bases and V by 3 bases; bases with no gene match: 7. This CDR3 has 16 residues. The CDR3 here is CASSHGWTGSSYEQYF. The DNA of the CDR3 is TGTGCCAGCAGCCATGGTTGGACAGGGAGCTCCTACGAGCAGTACTTC.

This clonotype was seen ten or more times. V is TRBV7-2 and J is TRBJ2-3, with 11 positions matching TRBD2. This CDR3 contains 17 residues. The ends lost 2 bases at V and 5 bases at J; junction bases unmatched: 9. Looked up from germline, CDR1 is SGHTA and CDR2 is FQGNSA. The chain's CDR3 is CASSLFGTLAGGDTQYF. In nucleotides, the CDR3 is TGTGCCAGCAGCTTATTCGGTACGCTAGCGGGAGGAGATACGCAGTATTTT.

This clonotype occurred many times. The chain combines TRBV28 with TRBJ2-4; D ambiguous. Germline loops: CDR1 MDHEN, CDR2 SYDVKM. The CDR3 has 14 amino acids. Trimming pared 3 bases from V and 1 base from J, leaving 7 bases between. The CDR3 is CASSLTSAKNIQYF. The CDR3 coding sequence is TGTGCCAGCAGTTTGACTTCCGCCAAAAACATTCAGTACTTC. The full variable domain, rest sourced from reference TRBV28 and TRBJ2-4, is DVKVTQSSRYLVKRTGEKVFLECVQDMDHENMFWYRQDPGLGLRLIYFSYDVKMKEKGDIPEGYSVSREKKERFSLILESASTNQTSMYLCASSLTSAKNIQYFGAGTRLSVL.

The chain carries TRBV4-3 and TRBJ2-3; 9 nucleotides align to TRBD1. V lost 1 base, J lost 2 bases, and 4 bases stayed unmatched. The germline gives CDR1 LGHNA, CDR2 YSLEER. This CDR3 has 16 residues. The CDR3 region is CASSQGLQGATDTQYF. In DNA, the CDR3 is TGCGCCAGCAGCCAAGGGTTACAGGGGGCCACAGATACGCAGTATTTT.

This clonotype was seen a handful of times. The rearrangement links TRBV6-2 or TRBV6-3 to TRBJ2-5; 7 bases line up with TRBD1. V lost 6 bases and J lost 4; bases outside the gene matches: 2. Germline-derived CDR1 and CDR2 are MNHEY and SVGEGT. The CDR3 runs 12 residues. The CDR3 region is CASRTGVETQYF. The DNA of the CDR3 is TGTGCCAGCAGAACAGGGGTAGAGACCCAGTACTTC.

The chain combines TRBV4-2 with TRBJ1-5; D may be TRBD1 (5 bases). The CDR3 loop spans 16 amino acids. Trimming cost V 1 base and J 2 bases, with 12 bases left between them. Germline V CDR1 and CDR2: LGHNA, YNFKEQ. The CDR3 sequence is CASSQVRETGNQPQHF. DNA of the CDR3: TGTGCCAGCAGCCAAGTGCGAGAGACAGGCAATCAGCCCCAGCATTTT.

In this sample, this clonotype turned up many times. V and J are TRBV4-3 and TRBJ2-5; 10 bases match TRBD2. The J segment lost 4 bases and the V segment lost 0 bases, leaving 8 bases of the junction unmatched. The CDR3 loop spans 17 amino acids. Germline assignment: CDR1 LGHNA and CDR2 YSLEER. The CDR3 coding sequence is TGCGCCAGCAGCCAAGACGAACTAGCGGGAACGTCAGAGACCCAGTACTTC. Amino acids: CASSQDELAGTSETQYF.

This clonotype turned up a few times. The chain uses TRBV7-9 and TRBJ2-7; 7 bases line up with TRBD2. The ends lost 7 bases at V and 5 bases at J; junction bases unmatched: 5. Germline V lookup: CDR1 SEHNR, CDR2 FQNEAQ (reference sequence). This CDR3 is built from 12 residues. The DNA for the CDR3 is TGTGCCAGCACGGGGGGTGCCAACGAGCAGTACTTC. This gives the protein CASTGGANEQYF.

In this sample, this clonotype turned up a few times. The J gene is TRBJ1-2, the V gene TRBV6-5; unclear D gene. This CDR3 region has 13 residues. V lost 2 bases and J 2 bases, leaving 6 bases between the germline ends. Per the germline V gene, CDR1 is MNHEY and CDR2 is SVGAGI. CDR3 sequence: CASSYRDNYGYTF. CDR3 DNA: TGTGCCAGCAGTTACAGAGACAACTATGGCTACACCTTC.

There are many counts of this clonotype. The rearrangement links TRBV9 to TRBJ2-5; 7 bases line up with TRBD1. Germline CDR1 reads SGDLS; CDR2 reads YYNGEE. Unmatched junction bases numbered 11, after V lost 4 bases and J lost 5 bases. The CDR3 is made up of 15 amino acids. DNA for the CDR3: TGTGCCAGCAGCCTCTCACAGGGGTCTACGGAGACCCAGTACTTC. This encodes CASSLSQGSTETQYF.

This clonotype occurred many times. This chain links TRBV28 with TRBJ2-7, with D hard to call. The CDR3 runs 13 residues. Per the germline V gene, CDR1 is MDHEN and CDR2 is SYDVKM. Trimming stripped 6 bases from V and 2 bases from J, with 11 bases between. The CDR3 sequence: CASRAADTYEQYF. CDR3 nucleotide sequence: TGTGCCAGCAGGGCGGCCGATACCTACGAGCAGTACTTC.

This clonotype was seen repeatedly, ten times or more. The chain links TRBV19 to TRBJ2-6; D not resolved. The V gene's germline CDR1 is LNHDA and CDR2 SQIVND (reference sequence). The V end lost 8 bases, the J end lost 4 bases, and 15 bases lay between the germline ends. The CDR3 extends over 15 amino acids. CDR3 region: CASGGSGSGANVLTF. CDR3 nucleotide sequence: TGTGCCAGTGGTGGGTCGGGTTCCGGGGCCAACGTCCTGACTTTC.

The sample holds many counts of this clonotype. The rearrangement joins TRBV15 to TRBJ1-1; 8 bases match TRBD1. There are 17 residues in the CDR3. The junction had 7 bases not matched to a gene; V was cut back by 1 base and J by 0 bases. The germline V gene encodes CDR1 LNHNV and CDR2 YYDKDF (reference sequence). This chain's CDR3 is CATSRAAGGPMNTEAFF. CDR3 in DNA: TGTGCCACCAGCAGAGCGGCAGGGGGCCCCATGAACACTGAAGCTTTCTTT.

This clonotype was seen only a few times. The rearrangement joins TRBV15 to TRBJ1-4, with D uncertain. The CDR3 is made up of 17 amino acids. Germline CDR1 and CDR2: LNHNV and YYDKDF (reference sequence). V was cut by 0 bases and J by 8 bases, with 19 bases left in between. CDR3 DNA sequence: TGTGCCACCAGCAGAGATCGGGCGGAGGGCTTGTGGGAAAAACTGTTTTTT. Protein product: CATSRDRAEGLWEKLFF.

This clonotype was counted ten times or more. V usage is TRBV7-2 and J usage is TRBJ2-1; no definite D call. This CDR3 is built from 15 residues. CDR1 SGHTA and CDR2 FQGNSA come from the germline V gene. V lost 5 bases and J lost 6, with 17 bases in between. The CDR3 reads CASSKYLEPRNEQFF. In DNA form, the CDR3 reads TGTGCCAGCAGCAAATACCTCGAACCACGCAATGAGCAGTTCTTC.

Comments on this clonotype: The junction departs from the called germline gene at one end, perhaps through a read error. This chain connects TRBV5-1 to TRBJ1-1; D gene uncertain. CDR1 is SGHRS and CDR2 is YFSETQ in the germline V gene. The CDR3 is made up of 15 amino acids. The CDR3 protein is CASSLVIEGNNEAFF. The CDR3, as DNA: TGCGCCAGCAGCTTGGTCATAGAAGGGAACAATGAAGCTTTCTTT.

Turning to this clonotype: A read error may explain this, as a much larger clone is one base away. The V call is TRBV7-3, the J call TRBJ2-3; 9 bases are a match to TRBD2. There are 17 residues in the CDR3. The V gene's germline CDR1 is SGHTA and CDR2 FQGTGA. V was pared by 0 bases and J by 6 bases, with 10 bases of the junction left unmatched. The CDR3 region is CASSLTRLAEAGDTQYF. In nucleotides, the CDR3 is TGTGCCAGCAGCTTAACAAGACTAGCGGAAGCGGGGGATACGCAGTATTTT.

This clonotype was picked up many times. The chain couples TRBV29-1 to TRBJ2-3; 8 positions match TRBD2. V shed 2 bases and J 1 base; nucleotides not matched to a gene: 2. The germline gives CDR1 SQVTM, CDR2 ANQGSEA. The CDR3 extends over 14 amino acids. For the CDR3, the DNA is TGCAGCGTTGAAACGCGGGAGGGCACAGATACGCAGTATTTT. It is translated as CSVETREGTDTQYF.

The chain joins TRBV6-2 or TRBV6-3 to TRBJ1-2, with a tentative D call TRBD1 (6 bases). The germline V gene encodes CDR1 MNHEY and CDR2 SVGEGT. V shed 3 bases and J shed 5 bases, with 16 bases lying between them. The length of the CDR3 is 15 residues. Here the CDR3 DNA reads TGTGCCAGCAGTTATCAGGGGTTCGGGGCTTATGGCTACACCTTC. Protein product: CASSYQGFGAYGYTF.

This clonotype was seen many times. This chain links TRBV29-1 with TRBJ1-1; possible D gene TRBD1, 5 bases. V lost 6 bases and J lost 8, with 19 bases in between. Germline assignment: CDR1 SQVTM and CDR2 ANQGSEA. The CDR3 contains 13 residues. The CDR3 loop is CSVSNLGQGEAFF. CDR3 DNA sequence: TGCAGCGTCTCCAACCTGGGGCAGGGAGAAGCTTTCTTT.

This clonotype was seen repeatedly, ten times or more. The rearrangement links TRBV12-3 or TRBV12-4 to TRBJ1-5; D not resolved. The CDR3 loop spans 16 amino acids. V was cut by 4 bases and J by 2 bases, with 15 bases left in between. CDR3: CASSSPAGQGNQPQHF. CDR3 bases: TGTGCCAGCAGTTCCCCGGCGGGCCAGGGCAATCAGCCCCAGCATTTT.

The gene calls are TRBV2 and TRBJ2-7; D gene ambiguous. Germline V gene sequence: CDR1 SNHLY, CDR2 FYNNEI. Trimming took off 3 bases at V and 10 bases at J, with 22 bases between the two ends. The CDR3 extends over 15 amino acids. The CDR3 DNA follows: TGTGCCAGCAGTGAGATGGGTACGATCCCTACTGTACAGTACTTC. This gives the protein CASSEMGTIPTVQYF.

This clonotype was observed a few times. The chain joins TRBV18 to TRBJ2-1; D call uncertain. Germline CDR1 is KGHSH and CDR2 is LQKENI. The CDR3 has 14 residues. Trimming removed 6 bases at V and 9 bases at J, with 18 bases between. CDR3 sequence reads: CASSPGDLRSEQFF. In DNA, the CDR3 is TGTGCCAGCTCTCCCGGAGATCTACGAAGTGAGCAGTTCTTC.

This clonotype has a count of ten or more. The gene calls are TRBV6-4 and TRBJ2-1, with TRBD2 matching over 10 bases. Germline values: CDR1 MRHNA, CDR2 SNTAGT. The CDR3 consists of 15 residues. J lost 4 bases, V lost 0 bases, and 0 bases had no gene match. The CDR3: CASSDSAGGYNEQFF. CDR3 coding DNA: TGTGCCAGCAGTGACTCAGCGGGAGGGTACAATGAGCAGTTCTTC.